Listed here are 22 T cell receptor beta chains from one sample, sequenced in a study of T cell responses to AZD1222 COVID-19 vaccine. Sequencing was performed with immunoSEQ multiplex PCR; in TCRdb, only in-frame clones are kept and a portion is missing. The data show about 180,000 clones, 70% to 90% seen once. Sequenced here: peripheral blood, sampled on day 0 of AZD1222 vaccination. The receptors derive from an adult in good health.

V gene TRBV30 combines with J gene TRBJ2-2; D gene uncertain. V was shortened by 0 bases and J by 1 base, with 18 bases between the two germline ends. The germline gives CDR1 GTSNPN, CDR2 SVGIG (reference sequence). The CDR3 has 18 residues. The CDR3 sequence is CAWSVDLVGRLNTGELFF. The CDR3 region has the DNA TGTGCCTGGAGTGTAGATTTGGTTGGGCGCTTGAACACCGGGGAGCTGTTTTTT. The complete variable domain, with remaining parts taken from reference TRBV30 and TRBJ2-2, reads SQTIHQWPATLVQPVGSPLSLECTVEGTSNPNLYWYRQAAGRGLQLLFYSVGIGQISSEVPQNLSASRPQDRQFILSSKKLLLSDSGFYLCAWSVDLVGRLNTGELFFGEGSRLTVL.

The V call is TRBV30, the J call TRBJ2-3; the match to TRBD2 covers 8 bases. The CDR3 spans 16 residues. Trimming took 2 bases from V and 2 from J; bases not matched to a gene: 9. CDR1 is GTSNPN and CDR2 is SVGIG in the germline V gene (reference sequence). The DNA of the CDR3 is TGTGCCTGGAGTCTGGGGGTAGCGGGGCACACAGATACGCAGTATTTT. Translation: CAWSLGVAGHTDTQYF.

This chain uses TRBV19 with TRBJ1-5; D perhaps matches TRBD1 (5 bases). Trimming removed 5 bases from V and 0 bases from J, with 8 bases in between. This CDR3 region has 14 residues. Germline V lookup: CDR1 LNHDA, CDR2 SQIVND (reference sequence). In DNA form, the CDR3 reads TGTGCCAGTAGTGACAGAAATAGCAATCAGCCCCAGCATTTT. Encoded protein: CASSDRNSNQPQHF.

The rearrangement joins TRBV30 to TRBJ1-2; 8 nucleotides match TRBD1. This CDR3 spans 13 amino acids. The germline gives CDR1 GTSNPN, CDR2 SVGIG (reference sequence). Losses at the gene ends were 5 bases for V and 7 bases for J; bases not matched to a gene: 9. CDR3 nucleotides: TGTGCCTGGGGGACAGGTGTCCGTAGTGGCTACACCTTC. Amino acids: CAWGTGVRSGYTF.

The V call is TRBV7-2, the J call TRBJ1-5, with D maybe TRBD1 (5 bases). The CDR3 loop spans 14 amino acids. Germline CDR1 SGHTA, CDR2 FQGNSA. Trimming removed 5 bases from V and 5 bases from J, with 13 bases in between. CDR3 residues: CASSPAGLDQPQHF. CDR3 nucleotide sequence: TGTGCCAGCAGCCCCGCAGGGTTGGATCAGCCCCAGCATTTT.

The chain links TRBV19 to TRBJ1-5; D is possibly TRBD1 (5 bases). Trimming stripped 3 bases from V and 5 bases from J, with 11 bases between. CDR3 length: 14 amino acids. Germline V gene data show CDR1 as LNHDA and CDR2 as SQIVND (reference sequence). This CDR3 reads CASSMGQAYQPQHF. The CDR3 region has the DNA TGTGCCAGTAGTATGGGGCAGGCTTATCAGCCCCAGCATTTT.

The J gene is TRBJ2-7, the V gene TRBV5-4, with D hard to call. This CDR3 is 15 amino acids long. Trimming removed 0 bases from V and 5 bases from J, with 15 bases in between. Per the germline V gene, CDR1 is SGHNT and CDR2 is YYREEE (reference sequence). Here the CDR3 DNA reads TGTGCCAGCAGCTTGGAACACCTAAGTAGGAACGAGCAGTACTTC. Translation: CASSLEHLSRNEQYF.

This clone was found once. This sequence joins TRBV6-5 and TRBJ1-2; D is perhaps TRBD1 (5 bases). Germline assignment: CDR1 MNHEY and CDR2 SVGAGI. The length of the CDR3 is 13 residues. V lost 10 bases, J lost 4 bases, and 16 bases lay in between. The CDR3 DNA follows: TGTGCCACACAGGCCCCTGGAAGCTATGGCTACACCTTC. It specifies CATQAPGSYGYTF.

The V call is TRBV4-3, the J call TRBJ2-7; 7 nucleotides match TRBD1. This CDR3 spans 14 amino acids. The germline V gene encodes CDR1 LGHNA and CDR2 YSLEER. Trimming took 2 bases from V and 2 from J; bases not matched to a gene: 3. The CDR3 sequence: CASSQYRGAYEQYF. The DNA of the CDR3 is TGCGCCAGCAGCCAATACAGGGGTGCCTACGAGCAGTACTTC.

The chain recombines TRBV2 with TRBJ1-1, with D possibly being TRBD1 (5 bases). The CDR3 length is 12 residues. Trimming removed 10 bases from V and 7 bases from J, with 16 bases in between. Germline V CDR1 and CDR2: SNHLY, FYNNEI. The CDR3 nucleotides read TGTGCCACCGAAGTGGGGGGGAGTGAAGCTTTCTTT. It translates to CATEVGGSEAFF.

The chain combines TRBV3-1 (or the pseudogene TRBV3-2) with TRBJ2-3; 8 positions match TRBD1. The CDR3 length is 16 residues. Germline CDR1 and CDR2: LGHDT and YNNKEL (reference sequence). With V trimmed by 6 bases and J by 3 bases, 11 bases remained unmatched. DNA of the CDR3: TGTGCCAGCAGTTCCGACAGGGGCGCGAAAACAGATACGCAGTATTTT. Residues: CASSSDRGAKTDTQYF.

This chain connects TRBV5-4 to TRBJ2-1; D possibly corresponds to TRBD2 (6 bases). Looked up from germline, CDR1 is SGHNT and CDR2 is YYREEE (reference sequence). The ends were cut back, 3 bases at V and 2 bases at J, with 12 bases in the middle. The CDR3 contains 15 residues. CDR3 amino acids: CASSSSGGAYNEQFF. The CDR3 region has the DNA TGTGCCAGCAGCTCGTCGGGCGGGGCCTACAATGAGCAGTTCTTC. Full variable domain (missing parts from reference TRBV5-4 and TRBJ2-1): ETGVTQSPTHLIKTRGQQVTLRCSSQSGHNTVSWYQQALGQGPQFIFQYYREEENGRGNFPPRFSGLQFPNYSSELNVNALELDDSALYLCASSSSGGAYNEQFFGPGTRLTVL.

This clone was seen just once. The chain couples TRBV19 to TRBJ1-3; D gene unclear. The CDR3 is made up of 12 amino acids. Trimming took 7 bases from V and 3 from J, leaving 7 bases between them. In germline, CDR1 is LNHDA, CDR2 SQIVND (reference sequence). This CDR3 is CASTRSGNTIYF. The CDR3 bases are TGTGCCAGTACTAGAAGTGGAAACACCATATATTTT.

CDR3 nucleotide sequence: TGTGCCAGCAGCGCCCCTCTTTCGGGGACAGAACAAGAGACCCAGTACTTC. This translates into CASSAPLSGTEQETQYF. The V and J genes are TRBV9 and TRBJ2-5, with TRBD1 matching over 7 bases. The germline gives CDR1 SGDLS, CDR2 YYNGEE. CDR3 size: 17 residues. The junction had 13 bases not matched to a gene; V was cut back by 3 bases and J by 2 bases.

In regard to this clone: The sample has other DNA sequences that encode this CDR3 too. V gene TRBV11-2 combines with J gene TRBJ2-3; no clear D. Germline loops: CDR1 SGHAT, CDR2 FQNNGV. Between the trimmed V and J ends, which lost 5 bases and 3 bases, there was a span of 3 bases. CDR3 size: 11 residues. The CDR3 coding sequence is TGTGCCAGCAGCCTTACAGATACGCAGTATTTT. It codes for CASSLTDTQYF. The complete variable domain, with remaining parts taken from reference TRBV11-2 and TRBJ2-3, reads EAGVAQSPRYKIIEKRQSVAFWCNPISGHATLYWYQQILGQGPKLLIQFQNNGVVDDSQLPKDRFSAERLKGVDSTLKIQPAKLEDSAVYLCASSLTDTQYFGPGTRLTVL.

Only a few counts were recorded for this clone. This chain connects TRBV29-1 to TRBJ1-3; D unresolved. The V gene lost 7 bases and the J gene lost 0 bases, with 16 bases spanning the gap. The length of the CDR3 is 15 residues. From germline, CDR1 is SQVTM and CDR2 ANQGSEA. The CDR3 spells CSATEAGSSGNTIYF. The CDR3 DNA sequence: TGCAGCGCAACAGAGGCGGGAAGCTCTGGAAACACCATATATTTT.

The V call is TRBV3-1 (or the pseudogene TRBV3-2), the J call TRBJ2-1, with TRBD2 matching 7 bases. J gave up 7 bases and V 2 bases, and 11 bases lay outside the gene matches. The CDR3 length is 16 residues. Germline CDR1 and CDR2: LGHDT and YNNKEL (reference sequence). The CDR3 DNA follows: TGTGCCAGCAGCCAACCTATAAACCCCGGGGGGAATGAGCAGTTCTTC. Amino acid sequence: CASSQPINPGGNEQFF.

This chain uses TRBV19 with TRBJ1-1; 12 bases align to TRBD1. After removal of 6 bases from V and 6 bases from J, the junction contained 8 bases not matched to a gene. Germline CDR1 is LNHDA and CDR2 is SQIVND (reference sequence). The CDR3 has 15 amino acids. Written as DNA, the CDR3 is TGTGCCAGTAGGATCGGGGGGGACAGGGGGCCTGAAGCTTTCTTT. The encoded protein is CASRIGGDRGPEAFF.

The rearrangement uses TRBV7-9 and TRBJ2-1; the D gene is possibly TRBD1 (5 bases). V lost 4 bases, J lost 0 bases, and 10 bases lay in between. Germline V gene data show CDR1 as SEHNR and CDR2 as FQNEAQ (reference sequence). The CDR3 has 15 amino acids. The CDR3 reads CASSYRPHSYNEQFF. The DNA of the CDR3 is TGTGCCAGCAGCTACAGGCCACACTCCTACAATGAGCAGTTCTTC.

The chain carries TRBV11-2 and TRBJ2-7, with D perhaps TRBD1 (7 bases). In germline, CDR1 is SGHAT, CDR2 FQNNGV. The CDR3 has 14 amino acids. Trimming took off 3 bases at V and 4 bases at J, with 13 bases between the two ends. The CDR3 DNA sequence: TGTGCCAGCAGCTTTCAGGGGGGATCATACGAGCAGTACTTC. Protein: CASSFQGGSYEQYF.

The chain links TRBV12-1 to TRBJ2-3; the table's TRBD2 call for D was not verified on the DNA. TRBV12-1 is deemed a pseudogene. The CDR3 length is 15 residues. CDR3 nucleotides: TGTGCCAGCACTTCTTGCTCCTTAGGGAGGGATACGCAGTATTTT. Residues: CASTSCSLGRDTQYF.

The chain employs TRBV5-5 and TRBJ2-2; no definite D call. This CDR3 comprises 13 residues. Deletions cut 3 bases from V and 4 bases from J, with 7 bases between. Germline CDR1 SGHKS, CDR2 YYEKEE (reference sequence). Here the CDR3 DNA reads TGTGCCAGCAGCTCTGGACCCACCGGGGAGCTGTTTTTT. It is translated as CASSSGPTGELFF.